The 18 T cell receptor beta chains given below trace back to one sample, sequenced in a study of T cells in Graves' hyperthyroidism and ophthalmopathy. Authors of the study amplified TCR beta CDR3 regions from RNA transcripts. In the first-round RT-PCR of the TCR CDR3, the HTBI primer set was used. MiXCR, run by TCRdb on the multiplex PCR reads, gives a single entry per CDR3 protein. Of almost 250,000 distinct CDR3 sequences listed, roughly a quarter were seen once; the top ten hold 30% to 40%. Material for sequencing was blood. Source of these receptors: a woman aged 40 to 50 with Graves' ophthalmopathy.

This clonotype was picked up many times. This chain uses TRBV7-2 with TRBJ2-5, with D possibly matching TRBD2 (6 bases). V dropped 2 bases and J dropped 5 bases, with 21 bases sitting between them. The CDR3 spans 17 residues. Germline V CDR1 and CDR2: SGHTA, FQGNSA. The CDR3, as DNA: TGTGCCAGCAGCTTAAAGGTTGGCCGGAGGGCAGGGGAGACCCAGTACTTC. Amino acids: CASSLKVGRRAGETQYF.

This clonotype was observed a handful of times. The chain couples TRBV12-3 or TRBV12-4 to TRBJ1-2; possibly TRBD1 for D (5 bases). CDR3 length: 14 amino acids. V lost 5 bases and J 4 bases, leaving 14 bases between the germline ends. CDR3 sequence reads: CASSLRQLPYGYTF. CDR3 coding DNA: TGTGCCAGCAGTCTCAGACAGTTGCCCTATGGCTACACCTTC.

The sample holds a few counts of this clonotype. The V gene is TRBV27, the J gene TRBJ1-6; D unclear. The CDR3 length is 12 residues. Germline V gene data show CDR1 as MNHEY and CDR2 as SMNVEV (reference sequence). V lost 4 bases, J lost 4 bases, and 2 bases lay in between. CDR3 residues: CASSSYNSPLHF. Here the CDR3 DNA reads TGTGCCAGCAGTTCTTATAATTCACCCCTCCACTTT.

This clonotype was observed at least ten times. The chain combines TRBV18 with TRBJ2-7; possible D gene TRBD1, 8 bases. CDR1 is KGHSH, CDR2 LQKENI, per germline. The CDR3 sequence is 16 residues long. V lost 4 bases, J lost 6 bases, and 22 bases lay in between. The CDR3 nucleotides read TGTGCCAGCTCACTACAGGGGGGGGACGCCCCTGGCGAGCAGTACTTC. This gives the protein CASSLQGGDAPGEQYF.

This clonotype has at least ten counts. The DNA of the CDR3 is TGTGCCAGCAGGGAGACGGGAGGAACCGGGGAGCTGTTTTTT. Amino acid sequence: CASRETGGTGELFF. This chain connects TRBV6-1 to TRBJ2-2; 7 bases align to TRBD2. The CDR3 consists of 14 residues. Losses at the gene ends were 6 bases for V and 5 bases for J; bases not matched to a gene: 6. Germline assignment: CDR1 MNHNS and CDR2 SASEGT.

This clonotype was found many times. The chain uses TRBV6-5 and TRBJ2-7, with 8 bases fitting TRBD2. Germline V CDR1 and CDR2: MNHEY, SVGAGI. The CDR3 is 15 residues long. V trimming: 8 bases; J trimming: 6 bases; junction bases outside the gene matches: 15. The CDR3 DNA reads TGTGCCAGCGACCTCGTAGCGGGGTGGAACTTCGAGCAGTACTTC. It yields the protein CASDLVAGWNFEQYF.

This clonotype was recorded many times. This rearrangement joins TRBV10-3 to TRBJ1-2; 7 nucleotides line up with TRBD1. CDR1 is ENHRY, CDR2 SYGVKD, per germline. There are 16 residues in the CDR3. V was clipped by 7 bases and J by 0 bases; unmatched bases: 11. CDR3 nucleotide sequence: TGTGCCATCAAGATAGGGACAGACAGCCCTAACTATGGCTACACCTTC. Protein sequence: CAIKIGTDSPNYGYTF.

The rearrangement uses TRBV5-1 and TRBJ2-7, with 11 bases that match TRBD2. The CDR3 is 18 amino acids. J gave up 0 bases and V 4 bases, and 12 bases lay outside the gene matches. The V gene's germline CDR1 is SGHRS and CDR2 YFSETQ. CDR3 amino acids: CASSGPGLADSLSYEQYF. As DNA, the CDR3 is TGCGCCAGCAGCGGACCGGGACTAGCGGACTCACTCTCCTACGAGCAGTACTTC.

The CDR3 sequence is CASSVYAGQTYEQYF. DNA for the CDR3: TGTGCCAGCAGCGTTTACGCGGGACAGACCTACGAGCAGTACTTC. The gene calls are TRBV11-2 and TRBJ2-7; a weak D match, TRBD1 (7 bases). This CDR3 comprises 15 residues. The V and J ends lost 5 bases and 2 bases respectively, with 16 bases between them. Per the germline V gene, CDR1 is SGHAT and CDR2 is FQNNGV.

This clonotype was detected many times. The chain couples TRBV19 to TRBJ2-2; D remains unclear. There are 12 residues in the CDR3. Germline CDR1 is LNHDA and CDR2 is SQIVND (reference sequence). Deletions cut 5 bases from V and 7 bases from J, with 8 bases between. DNA of the CDR3: TGTGCCAGTAGTGGAGTTGTCGGGGAGCTGTTTTTT. It is translated as CASSGVVGELFF.

This clonotype was recorded at least ten times. J is TRBJ1-2 and V is TRBV20-1, with a tentative D call TRBD1 (6 bases). This CDR3 is 13 amino acids long. The V end was cut by 5 bases, the J end by 1 base, with 11 bases between. CDR1 is DFQATT, CDR2 SNEGSKA, per germline (reference sequence). The CDR3 bases are TGCAGTGCTCTGGACAGCCTTAACTATGGCTACACCTTC. This translates into CSALDSLNYGYTF.

This clonotype was detected ten times or more. The chain couples TRBV7-2 to TRBJ2-7; D ambiguous. This CDR3 comprises 15 residues. Trimming shortened V by 3 bases and J by 0 bases, and 12 bases separated the two germline ends. Germline-derived CDR1 and CDR2 are SGHTA and FQGNSA. Here the CDR3 DNA reads TGTGCCAGCAGCTTCGGACCCTCCAGCTCCTACGAGCAGTACTTC. Its translation is CASSFGPSSSYEQYF. The variable domain in full, with the rest retrieved from reference TRBV7-2 and TRBJ2-7, is GAGVSQSPSNKVTEKGKDVELRCDPISGHTALYWYRQSLGQGLEFLIYFQGNSAPDKSGLPSDRFSAERTGGSVSTLTIQRTQQEDSAVYLCASSFGPSSSYEQYFGPGTRLTVT.

This clonotype was recorded many times. The gene calls are TRBV28 and TRBJ2-7; the D is unclear. The CDR3 consists of 13 residues. Trimming left V 4 bases short and J 2 bases short, with 9 bases between. The germline V gene encodes CDR1 MDHEN and CDR2 SYDVKM. The CDR3, as DNA: TGTGCCAGCAGTTCGGGCAACACCTACGAGCAGTACTTC. It translates to CASSSGNTYEQYF.

This clonotype has ten or more counts. This rearrangement joins TRBV5-1 to TRBJ2-7, with D unresolved. Germline V gives CDR1 SGHRS, CDR2 YFSETQ. V shed 0 bases and J shed 0 bases, with 7 bases lying between them. This CDR3 is 14 amino acids long. CDR3 nucleotide sequence: TGCGCCAGCAGCTTGGTTCACAGCTCCTACGAGCAGTACTTC. Its translation: CASSLVHSSYEQYF.

This clonotype has ten or more counts. This chain links TRBV6-5 with TRBJ1-1; 10 bases are shared with TRBD1. The ends lost 7 bases at V and 1 base at J; junction bases unmatched: 12. The CDR3 spans 17 residues. Per germline, CDR1 MNHEY and CDR2 SVGAGI. Written as DNA, the CDR3 is TGTGCCAGCACTCCCTACCCAGGGGACAGGGGGAACACTGAAGCTTTCTTT. Translated, it gives CASTPYPGDRGNTEAFF.

This clonotype was seen a few times. V is TRBV12-3 or TRBV12-4 and J is TRBJ2-7; 8 bases map to TRBD2. The CDR3 is made up of 15 amino acids. J lost 0 bases, V lost 6 bases, and 7 bases had no gene match. CDR3 amino acids: CASRSLAVSSYEQYF. CDR3 coding DNA: TGTGCCAGCAGATCACTAGCGGTCAGCTCCTACGAGCAGTACTTC.

This clonotype occurred many times. This chain uses TRBV9 with TRBJ2-7; TRBD2 aligns across 13 bases. The CDR3 is 15 residues long. The V segment lost 4 bases and the J segment 7 bases; nucleotides outside the gene matches: 8. From germline, CDR1 is SGDLS and CDR2 YYNGEE. CDR3 amino acids: CASSQGWTSGREQYF. The DNA of the CDR3 is TGTGCCAGCAGCCAAGGCTGGACTAGCGGGAGAGAGCAGTACTTC. The full variable domain, its missing parts supplied by reference TRBV9 and TRBJ2-7, is DSGVTQTPKHLITATGQRVTLRCSPRSGDLSVYWYQQSLDQGLQFLIQYYNGEERAKGNILERFSAQQFPDLHSELNLSSLELGDSALYFCASSQGWTSGREQYFGPGTRLTVT.

The CDR3 DNA reads as TGTGCCAGCAGTGAAGCAGGCGGCAGCAGGTACCAAGAGACCCAGTACTTC. It is translated as CASSEAGGSRYQETQYF. This chain connects TRBV6-1 to TRBJ2-5; no reliable D call. Germline CDR1 is MNHNS and CDR2 is SASEGT. Trimming removed 0 bases from V and 0 bases from J, with 14 bases in between. CDR3 length equals 17 residues.